The 28 T cell receptor beta chains below all came from one sample that was sequenced in a study of T cell clusters in autoimmune cytopenias. One tube held mixed TRB-A and TRB-B primer pools for touch-down PCR. TCRdb re-called the multiplex PCR reads; one entry per CDR3 protein, DNA not given. Found here are fewer than 7,000 distinct CDR3 sequences; the top ten clones hold about 15%. TRB amplification used 250 ng of peripheral blood genomic DNA. The data were also submitted as part of a second study, on T cell repertoires in aging, cancer and after chemotherapy.

Sample: peripheral blood. These receptors were taken from a human donor in good health.

By frequency, this clonotype is medium-sized. The chain uses TRBV10-3 and TRBJ2-5; with no DNA, the TCRdb D assignment of TRBD2 cannot be verified. The germline CDR1 and CDR2 sequences are ENHRY and SYGVKD. The CDR3 has 16 residues. The CDR3 spells CAISVGVAGVGETQYF.

Measured by frequency, this clonotype is medium-sized. V and J are TRBV29-1 and TRBJ2-7; TCRdb selects TRBD1, and the lack of DNA leaves this call unchecked. CDR3 length: 13 residues. Germline CDR1 SQVTM, CDR2 ANQGSEA. This chain's CDR3 is CSVGGAGGYEQYF.

The chain is built from TRBV6-5 and TRBJ1-2. In germline, CDR1 is MNHEY, CDR2 SVGAGI. CDR3 length: 14 amino acids. The CDR3 loop reads CASSEGPGNYGYTF.

The chain employs TRBV11-1 and TRBJ2-3; TCRdb picks TRBD1, but there is no DNA to check that call. Germline V lookup: CDR1 SGHAT, CDR2 FQDESV (reference sequence). The CDR3 is 17 residues long. CDR3 amino acids: CASSLVVAALSTDTQYF.

This clonotype counts as medium-sized by frequency. The chain links TRBV6-6 to TRBJ2-3. Germline V gives CDR1 MNHNY, CDR2 SVGAGI (reference sequence). The CDR3 runs to 13 residues. This chain's CDR3 is CASSDRGTDTQYF.

This clonotype counts as medium-sized by frequency. The rearrangement links TRBV6-1 to TRBJ1-6; TCRdb's D gene call, TRBD1, goes unchecked for lack of DNA. The CDR3 spans 15 residues. Germline V gene lookup returns CDR1 MNHNS and CDR2 SASEGT. CDR3 sequence reads: CASSALTGDNSPLHF.

This clonotype is deemed medium-sized by its frequency. V gene TRBV12-3 or TRBV12-4 combines with J gene TRBJ2-3; TCRdb lists TRBD2, though no DNA is available to test this call. CDR3 length: 15 amino acids. The CDR3 loop reads CASGKLAGDTDTQYF.

The V gene is TRBV11-1, the J gene TRBJ2-2; without DNA, the TCRdb call of TRBD1 cannot be checked. The CDR3 runs to 17 residues. From germline, CDR1 is SGHAT and CDR2 FQDESV (reference sequence). CDR3 amino acids: CASSPGVSPSMTGELFF.

This sequence joins TRBV4-2 and TRBJ1-5; TCRdb proposes TRBD1, but this gene call is untestable without DNA. The germline V gene encodes CDR1 LGHNA and CDR2 YNFKEQ. There are 15 residues in the CDR3. The CDR3 loop is CASSPRQGVGQPQHF.

The rearrangement links TRBV27 to TRBJ2-7; TCRdb designates TRBD2, a call that cannot be tested without DNA. The length of the CDR3 is 15 residues. CDR1 and CDR2 (germline): MNHEY, SMNVEV (reference sequence). The CDR3: CASSSRRTLYEEQYF.

This chain uses TRBV6-2 or TRBV6-3 with TRBJ2-1; absent DNA, TCRdb's TRBD2 call cannot be checked. The CDR3 sequence is 15 residues long. CDR1 is MNHEY, CDR2 SVGEGT, per germline. The CDR3 loop is CASSYSGVSYNEQFF.

This chain joins TRBV12-3 or TRBV12-4 and TRBJ1-6; TCRdb designates TRBD1, a call that cannot be tested without DNA. The length of the CDR3 is 17 residues. This CDR3 reads CASSLSDVLSYNSPLHF.

CDR3 sequence: CASSSILQGTDTQYF. The chain joins TRBV6-2 or TRBV6-3 to TRBJ2-3; TCRdb's D gene call, TRBD1, goes unchecked for lack of DNA. This CDR3 comprises 15 residues. Per germline, CDR1 MNHEY and CDR2 SVGEGT.

The V call is TRBV6-4, the J call TRBJ1-2; TCRdb's D call of TRBD1 is untestable without DNA. This CDR3 has 13 amino acids. CDR1 MRHNA and CDR2 SNTAGT come from the germline V gene. The CDR3 is CASSADRGGGYTF.

This clonotype is labeled medium-sized based on frequency. This chain uses TRBV6-5 with TRBJ2-3; TCRdb calls TRBD2, which cannot be checked without DNA. CDR3 length: 18 residues. Germline assignment: CDR1 MNHEY and CDR2 SVGAGI. The CDR3 loop reads CASSYRPWTSGRTDTQYF.

This clonotype ranks as medium-sized (0.01 to 0.1%) in terms of frequency. The chain recombines TRBV29-1 with TRBJ1-1. The CDR3 is 13 residues long. Germline lookup yields CDR1 SQVTM and CDR2 ANQGSEA. The CDR3 loop reads CSVVGLGSTEAFF.

By frequency, this clonotype is medium-sized. This rearrangement joins TRBV6-6 to TRBJ2-3; TCRdb names TRBD2, which stays unverified in the absence of DNA. Germline V CDR1 and CDR2: MNHNY, SVGAGI (reference sequence). The CDR3 consists of 13 residues. CDR3 sequence: CASGGGGVDTQYF.

The J gene is TRBJ1-1, the V gene TRBV12-3 or TRBV12-4; TCRdb's D call of TRBD1 is untestable without DNA. The CDR3 is 12 amino acids. The CDR3 loop is CASSLQGTEAFF.

This clonotype is labeled medium-sized based on frequency. The V call is TRBV5-4, the J call TRBJ2-2; TCRdb designates TRBD2, a call that cannot be tested without DNA. This CDR3 has 13 amino acids. The germline gives CDR1 SGHNT, CDR2 YYREEE (reference sequence). This chain's CDR3 is CASSLVASGELFF.

The chain has TRBV12-3 or TRBV12-4 and TRBJ2-5. This CDR3 region has 14 residues. The CDR3 here is CASSLFGVRETQYF.

This chain connects TRBV10-3 to TRBJ1-2; TCRdb selects TRBD1, and the lack of DNA leaves this call unchecked. The length of the CDR3 is 13 residues. Germline values: CDR1 ENHRY, CDR2 SYGVKD. The CDR3 spells CATVPGQGIGYTF.

Measured by frequency, this clonotype is medium-sized. The chain couples TRBV30 to TRBJ2-1; TCRdb indicates TRBD1, and absent DNA this call remains unverified. The CDR3 has 13 amino acids. CDR1 and CDR2 from the germline V gene are GTSNPN and SVGIG (reference sequence). CDR3 sequence reads: CAWSDNTGDEQFF.

The chain is built from TRBV18 and TRBJ2-7; lacking DNA, the TRBD1 call made by TCRdb goes unchecked. The germline V gene encodes CDR1 KGHSH and CDR2 LQKENI. The CDR3 is made up of 13 amino acids. The CDR3 sequence: CASSLPAGGEQYF.

This clonotype shows up as medium-sized by frequency. The CDR3 spells CASSLSGQGEETQYF. The V gene is TRBV6-6, the J gene TRBJ2-5; as DNA is missing, the TRBD1 call by TCRdb cannot be tested. The CDR3 sequence is 15 residues long. CDR1 is MNHNY and CDR2 is SVGAGI in the germline V gene (reference sequence).

The chain combines TRBV7-9 with TRBJ2-1; lacking DNA, the TRBD1 call made by TCRdb goes unchecked. The CDR3 runs to 14 residues. Germline assignment: CDR1 SEHNR and CDR2 FQNEAQ (reference sequence). The CDR3 sequence is CASSPRQVLGEQFF.

This sequence joins TRBV11-2 and TRBJ2-2; the TCRdb call, TRBD1, lacks DNA for checking. The length of the CDR3 is 15 residues. Germline CDR1 reads SGHAT; CDR2 reads FQNNGV. The CDR3: CASSSLQGYTGELFF.

According to its frequency, this clonotype is medium-sized (0.01 to 0.1%). The chain carries TRBV19 and TRBJ2-1; lacking DNA, the TRBD2 call made by TCRdb goes unchecked. From germline, CDR1 is LNHDA and CDR2 SQIVND (reference sequence). This CDR3 is built from 13 residues. The CDR3 loop reads CASSTLSPNEQFF.

The chain employs TRBV7-4 and TRBJ2-5; TCRdb selects TRBD2, and the lack of DNA leaves this call unchecked. The germline V gene has CDR1 SGHVT and CDR2 SQSDAQ. The CDR3 totals 19 residues. The CDR3: CASSFATGTSGRPGETQYF.